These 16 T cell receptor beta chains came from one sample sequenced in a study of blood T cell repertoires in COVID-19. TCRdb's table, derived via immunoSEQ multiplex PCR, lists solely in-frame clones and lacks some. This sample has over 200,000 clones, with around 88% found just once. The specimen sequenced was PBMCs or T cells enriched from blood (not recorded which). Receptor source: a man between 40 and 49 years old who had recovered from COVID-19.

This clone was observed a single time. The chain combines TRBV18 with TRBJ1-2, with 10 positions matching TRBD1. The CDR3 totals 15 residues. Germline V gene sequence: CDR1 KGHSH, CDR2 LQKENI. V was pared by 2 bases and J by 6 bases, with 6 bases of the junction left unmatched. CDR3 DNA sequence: TGTGCCAGCTCACCAACGGACAGGGGGGGACATGGCTACACCTTC. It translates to CASSPTDRGGHGYTF.

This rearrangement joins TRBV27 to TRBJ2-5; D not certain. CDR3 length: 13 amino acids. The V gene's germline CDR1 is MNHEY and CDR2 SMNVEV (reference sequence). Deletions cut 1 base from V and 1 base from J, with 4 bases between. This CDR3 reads CASSLFFQETQYF. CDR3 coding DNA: TGTGCCAGCAGTTTATTCTTCCAAGAGACCCAGTACTTC.

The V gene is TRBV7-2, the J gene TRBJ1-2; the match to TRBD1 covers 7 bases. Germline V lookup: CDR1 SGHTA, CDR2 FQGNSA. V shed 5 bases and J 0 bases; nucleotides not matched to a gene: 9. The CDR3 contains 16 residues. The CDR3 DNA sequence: TGTGCCAGCAGCCTACATCCGGGGACAGCTAACTATGGCTACACCTTC. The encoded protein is CASSLHPGTANYGYTF.

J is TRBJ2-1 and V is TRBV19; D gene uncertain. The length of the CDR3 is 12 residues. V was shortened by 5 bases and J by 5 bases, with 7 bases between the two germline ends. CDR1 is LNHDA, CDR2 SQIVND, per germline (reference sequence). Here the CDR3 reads CASSLQDNEQFF. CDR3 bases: TGTGCCAGTAGTCTTCAGGACAATGAGCAGTTCTTC. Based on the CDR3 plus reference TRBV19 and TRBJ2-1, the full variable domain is DGGITQSPKYLFRKEGQNVTLSCEQNLNHDAMYWYRQDPGQGLRLIYYSQIVNDFQKGDIAEGYSVSREKKESFPLTVTSAQKNPTAFYLCASSLQDNEQFFGPGTRLTVL.

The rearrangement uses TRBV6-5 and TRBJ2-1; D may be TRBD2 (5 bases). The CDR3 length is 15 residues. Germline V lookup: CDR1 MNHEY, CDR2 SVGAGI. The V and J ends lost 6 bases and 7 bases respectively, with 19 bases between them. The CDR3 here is CASRPDSRRSNEQFF. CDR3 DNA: TGTGCCAGCAGACCAGATAGCCGGAGGTCTAATGAGCAGTTCTTC.

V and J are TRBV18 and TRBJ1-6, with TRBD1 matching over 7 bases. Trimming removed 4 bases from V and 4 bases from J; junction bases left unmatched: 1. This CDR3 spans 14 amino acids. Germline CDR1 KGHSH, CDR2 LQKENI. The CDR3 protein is CASSLDRYNSPLHF. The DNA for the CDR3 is TGTGCCAGCTCACTGGACAGGTATAATTCACCCCTCCACTTT.

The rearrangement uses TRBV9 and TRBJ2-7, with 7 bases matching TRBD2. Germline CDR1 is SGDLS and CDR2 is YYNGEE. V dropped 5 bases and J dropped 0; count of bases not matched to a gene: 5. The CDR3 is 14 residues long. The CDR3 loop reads CASSAAGASYEQYF. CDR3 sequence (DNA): TGTGCCAGCAGTGCGGCGGGAGCCTCCTACGAGCAGTACTTC. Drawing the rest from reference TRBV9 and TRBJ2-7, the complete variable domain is DSGVTQTPKHLITATGQRVTLRCSPRSGDLSVYWYQQSLDQGLQFLIQYYNGEERAKGNILERFSAQQFPDLHSELNLSSLELGDSALYFCASSAAGASYEQYFGPGTRLTVT.

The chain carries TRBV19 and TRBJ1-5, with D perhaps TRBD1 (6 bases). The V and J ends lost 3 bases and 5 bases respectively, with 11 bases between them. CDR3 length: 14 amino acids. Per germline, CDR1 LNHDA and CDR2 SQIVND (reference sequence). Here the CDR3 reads CASSIRDTYQPQHF. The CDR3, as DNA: TGTGCCAGTAGTATCAGGGACACCTATCAGCCCCAGCATTTT.

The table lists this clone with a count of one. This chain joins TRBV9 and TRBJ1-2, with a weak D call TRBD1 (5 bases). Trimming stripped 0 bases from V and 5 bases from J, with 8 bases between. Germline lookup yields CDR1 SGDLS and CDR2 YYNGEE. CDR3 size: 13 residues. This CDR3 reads CASSVEDSYGYTF. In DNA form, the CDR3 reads TGTGCCAGCAGCGTAGAAGACAGTTATGGCTACACCTTC.

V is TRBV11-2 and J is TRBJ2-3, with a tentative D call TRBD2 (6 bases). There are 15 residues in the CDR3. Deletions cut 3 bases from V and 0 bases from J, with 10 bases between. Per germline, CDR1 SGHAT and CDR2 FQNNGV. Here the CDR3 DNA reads TGTGCCAGCAGCTTCCGGCGGGACAGCACAGATACGCAGTATTTT. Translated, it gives CASSFRRDSTDTQYF.

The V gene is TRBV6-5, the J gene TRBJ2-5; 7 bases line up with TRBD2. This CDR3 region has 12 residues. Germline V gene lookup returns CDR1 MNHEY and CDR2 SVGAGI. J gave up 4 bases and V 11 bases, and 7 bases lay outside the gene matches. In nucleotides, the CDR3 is TGTGCCTGCGGGGGTTTTGGAGAGACCCAGTACTTC. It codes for CACGGFGETQYF.

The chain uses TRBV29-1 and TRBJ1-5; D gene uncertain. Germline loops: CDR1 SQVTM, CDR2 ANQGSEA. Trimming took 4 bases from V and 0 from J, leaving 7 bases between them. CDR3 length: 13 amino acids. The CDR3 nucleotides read TGCAGCGTTGCTCTAGATAGCAATCAGCCCCAGCATTTT. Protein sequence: CSVALDSNQPQHF.

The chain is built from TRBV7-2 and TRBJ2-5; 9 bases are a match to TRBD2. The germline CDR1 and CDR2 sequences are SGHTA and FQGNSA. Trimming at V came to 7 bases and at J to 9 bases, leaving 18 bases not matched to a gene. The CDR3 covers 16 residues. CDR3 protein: CASTNSGTSRLRAQYF. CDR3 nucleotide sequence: TGTGCCAGCACTAACTCAGGGACTAGCCGCTTGAGGGCCCAGTACTTC.

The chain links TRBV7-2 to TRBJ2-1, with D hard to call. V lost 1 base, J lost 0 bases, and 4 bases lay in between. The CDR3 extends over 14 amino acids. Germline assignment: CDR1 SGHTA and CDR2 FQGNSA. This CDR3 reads CASSLESSYNEQFF. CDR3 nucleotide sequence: TGTGCCAGCAGCTTAGAGAGCTCCTACAATGAGCAGTTCTTC.

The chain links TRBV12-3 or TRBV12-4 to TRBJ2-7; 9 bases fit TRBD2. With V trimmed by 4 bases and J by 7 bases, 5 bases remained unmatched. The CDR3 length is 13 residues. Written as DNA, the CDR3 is TGTGCCAGCAGTTGGGCGGGAGGGCCTGAGCAGTACTTC. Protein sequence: CASSWAGGPEQYF.

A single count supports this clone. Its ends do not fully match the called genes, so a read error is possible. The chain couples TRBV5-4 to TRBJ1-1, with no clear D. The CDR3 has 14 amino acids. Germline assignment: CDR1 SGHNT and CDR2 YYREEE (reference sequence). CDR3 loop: CASGFAGGNTEAFF. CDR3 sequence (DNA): TGTGCCAGCGGCTTTGCGGGAGGGAACACTGAAGCTTTCTTT.